This passage covers 29 T cell receptor beta chains from one sample sequenced in a study of OX40 agonist ivuxolimab in advanced cancers. Sequencing used immunoSEQ multiplex PCR; TCRdb keeps in-frame clones, though not all of them. The table has tens of thousands of clones, 85% to 90% seen once. Sequencing was performed on CD4+ or CD8+ T cells sorted from blood, taken in a trial of the OX40 agonist ivuxolimab. These receptors were collected from an adult with an advanced solid tumor such as melanoma, head and neck, liver or kidney cancer.

The V call is TRBV30, the J call TRBJ2-6; D call uncertain. Germline loops: CDR1 GTSNPN, CDR2 SVGIG (reference sequence). V was trimmed by 4 bases and J by 0 bases, leaving 4 bases between them. The CDR3 covers 13 residues. The DNA of the CDR3 is TGTGCCTGGACAGACTCTGGGGCCAACGTCCTGACTTTC. Its protein is CAWTDSGANVLTF.

This clone was recorded only once. This chain links TRBV19 with TRBJ2-7, with 7 bases aligning to TRBD1. Germline V CDR1 and CDR2: LNHDA, SQIVND (reference sequence). The CDR3 consists of 15 residues. Germline trimming cut 5 bases from V and 1 base from J; bases unmatched to any gene: 8. The CDR3 sequence: CASSPYRGESYEQYF. CDR3 DNA sequence: TGTGCCAGTAGTCCCTACAGGGGCGAGTCCTACGAGCAGTACTTC. Looking up the rest from reference TRBV19 and TRBJ2-7 gives the full variable domain: DGGITQSPKYLFRKEGQNVTLSCEQNLNHDAMYWYRQDPGQGLRLIYYSQIVNDFQKGDIAEGYSVSREKKESFPLTVTSAQKNPTAFYLCASSPYRGESYEQYFGPGTRLTVT.

The V and J genes are TRBV18 and TRBJ2-7; 8 bases align to TRBD1. Trimming removed 1 base from V and 2 bases from J; junction bases left unmatched: 7. The CDR3 sequence is 16 residues long. The V gene's germline CDR1 is KGHSH and CDR2 LQKENI. CDR3 residues: CASSPQGGQGTYEQYF. The CDR3 DNA reads as TGTGCCAGCTCACCACAGGGAGGACAGGGCACCTACGAGCAGTACTTC.

Written as DNA, the CDR3 is TGTGCCAGCAGCCCAACAGTAAACTATAATTCACCCCTCCACTTT. It encodes CASSPTVNYNSPLHF. The rearrangement links TRBV7-8 to TRBJ1-6, with no clear D. Germline V lookup: CDR1 SGHVS, CDR2 FQNEAQ. With 5 bases removed from V and 3 bases from J, the gap between germline ends came to 11 bases. CDR3 size: 15 residues.

The chain recombines TRBV27 with TRBJ1-4; D uncertain. V was trimmed by 3 bases and J by 6 bases, leaving 8 bases between them. Germline V CDR1 and CDR2: MNHEY, SMNVEV (reference sequence). The CDR3 extends over 13 amino acids. The CDR3 here is CASSFDRYEKLFF. For the CDR3, the DNA is TGTGCCAGCAGTTTTGACCGCTATGAAAAACTGTTTTTT.

The sample holds a few counts of this clone. The chain has TRBV7-8 and TRBJ1-1; the match to TRBD1 covers 7 bases. The CDR3 totals 17 residues. V lost 5 bases, J lost 0 bases, and 12 bases stayed unmatched. Germline V gene data show CDR1 as SGHVS and CDR2 as FQNEAQ. The CDR3 region is CASSHAPNRGLNTEAFF. The DNA for the CDR3 is TGTGCCAGCAGCCATGCCCCAAACAGGGGACTGAACACTGAAGCTTTCTTT.

The chain links TRBV19 to TRBJ1-3; 9 nucleotides match TRBD1. Germline V gives CDR1 LNHDA, CDR2 SQIVND (reference sequence). Unmatched junction bases numbered 7, after V lost 5 bases and J lost 2 bases. The CDR3 loop spans 16 amino acids. Written as DNA, the CDR3 is TGTGCCAGTAGTCTGGAAACAGGGGGCACTGGAAACACCATATATTTT. Amino acids: CASSLETGGTGNTIYF.

This rearrangement joins TRBV9 to TRBJ1-5; D not certain. This CDR3 is built from 14 residues. Germline V CDR1 and CDR2: SGDLS, YYNGEE. V was trimmed by 0 bases and J by 1 base, leaving 5 bases between them. The CDR3 protein is CASSVGGSNQPQHF. CDR3 DNA sequence: TGTGCCAGCAGCGTAGGAGGAAGCAATCAGCCCCAGCATTTT.

V and J are TRBV18 and TRBJ2-5, with D hard to call. This CDR3 contains 14 residues. Germline CDR1 reads KGHSH; CDR2 reads LQKENI. V gave up 3 bases and J gave up 2 bases, with 10 bases separating them. The CDR3: CASSPGIKQETQYF. The CDR3, as DNA: TGTGCCAGCTCACCGGGGATAAAGCAAGAGACCCAGTACTTC.

This clone was counted a single time. The rearrangement joins TRBV7-9 to TRBJ2-7, with D maybe TRBD1 (6 bases). This CDR3 contains 17 residues. The V gene lost 5 bases and the J gene lost 3 bases, with 23 bases spanning the gap. Germline V gives CDR1 SEHNR, CDR2 FQNEAQ (reference sequence). The CDR3 region is CASSKNLKGRGHYEQYF. In DNA, the CDR3 is TGTGCCAGCAGCAAAAATCTAAAGGGCAGGGGACACTACGAGCAGTACTTC.

The V call is TRBV5-1, the J call TRBJ2-3, with 10 positions matching TRBD2. The CDR3 is made up of 20 amino acids. The germline V gene encodes CDR1 SGHRS and CDR2 YFSETQ. V was pared by 4 bases and J by 0 bases, with 17 bases of the junction left unmatched. CDR3 amino acids: CASSRTAGTSVKSSTDTQYF. The CDR3 DNA reads as TGCGCCAGCAGCCGTACCGCCGGGACTAGCGTCAAAAGTAGCACAGATACGCAGTATTTT.

The chain combines TRBV29-1 with TRBJ1-1; perhaps TRBD1 as D (5 bases). The germline V and J ends were trimmed by 4 bases and 7 bases, with 19 bases remaining between them. Germline V gene sequence: CDR1 SQVTM, CDR2 ANQGSEA. The CDR3 length is 14 residues. CDR3: CSVAGTTAFREAFF. For the CDR3, the DNA is TGCAGCGTTGCGGGGACGACGGCTTTCCGTGAAGCTTTCTTT.

CDR3 loop: CASGPKDNYEQYF. DNA of the CDR3: TGTGCCAGCGGGCCGAAGGACAACTACGAGCAGTACTTC. The rearrangement links TRBV27 to TRBJ2-7; possible D gene TRBD1, 5 bases. Trimming cost V 8 bases and J 3 bases, with 14 bases left between them. Germline CDR1 reads MNHEY; CDR2 reads SMNVEV (reference sequence). The CDR3 loop spans 13 amino acids.

The chain uses TRBV5-6 and TRBJ2-7; no clear D. Looked up from germline, CDR1 is SGHDT and CDR2 is YYEEEE. V was trimmed by 1 base and J by 3 bases, leaving 5 bases between them. The CDR3 is 12 residues long. The CDR3, as DNA: TGTGCCAGCAGCTTGCCCGGCTACGAGCAGTACTTC. As protein: CASSLPGYEQYF.

The gene calls are TRBV29-1 and TRBJ1-2, with TRBD1 as a possible D gene (6 bases). This CDR3 region has 13 residues. In germline, CDR1 is SQVTM, CDR2 ANQGSEA. Trimming took 5 bases from V and 6 from J, leaving 16 bases between them. The CDR3 loop reads CSVLWGHLDGYTF. The DNA of the CDR3 is TGCAGCGTTTTATGGGGGCATCTCGATGGCTACACCTTC.

The chain links TRBV27 to TRBJ2-6; D perhaps matches TRBD2 (6 bases). V dropped 4 bases and J dropped 2 bases, with 15 bases sitting between them. In germline, CDR1 is MNHEY, CDR2 SMNVEV (reference sequence). The CDR3 covers 17 residues. The CDR3 coding sequence is TGTGCCAGCAGTTCACAAGGGAGGAAGACTGGGGCCAACGTCCTGACTTTC. Translated: CASSSQGRKTGANVLTF.

In its sample, this clone was seen a few times. The J gene is TRBJ1-1, the V gene TRBV9; D gene uncertain. Germline CDR1 reads SGDLS; CDR2 reads YYNGEE. V was pared by 0 bases and J by 1 base, with 7 bases between. The CDR3 sequence is 14 residues long. In DNA form, the CDR3 reads TGTGCCAGCAGCGTAGAGGTGGGGAACACTGAAGCTTTCTTT. It yields the protein CASSVEVGNTEAFF.

Only one count was recorded for this clone. The chain couples TRBV7-2 to TRBJ1-3; D is uncertain. The CDR3 has 15 amino acids. Germline CDR1 is SGHTA and CDR2 is FQGNSA. Trimming left V 1 base short and J 3 bases short, with 10 bases between. CDR3 region: CASSLVSTYGNTIYF. The DNA for the CDR3 is TGTGCCAGCAGCTTAGTATCAACCTATGGAAACACCATATATTTT.

The gene calls are TRBV6-5 and TRBJ2-5; TRBD1 is a possible D gene (5 bases). Trimming took off 4 bases at V and 4 bases at J, with 13 bases between the two ends. The CDR3 totals 14 residues. Germline V gene sequence: CDR1 MNHEY, CDR2 SVGAGI. CDR3 amino acids: CASSSRESRETQYF. DNA of the CDR3: TGTGCCAGCAGTTCCAGGGAATCGAGAGAGACCCAGTACTTC.

This chain connects TRBV6-6 to TRBJ2-3, with 12 bases fitting TRBD1. Germline values: CDR1 MNHNY, CDR2 SVGAGI (reference sequence). The trim removed 6 bases at V and 6 bases at J, leaving 4 bases unmatched. This CDR3 has 14 residues. The chain's CDR3 is CASRTGQGADTQYF. The CDR3 DNA is TGTGCCAGCAGGACGGGACAGGGGGCGGATACGCAGTATTTT.

This clone was counted only a few times. The chain is built from TRBV11-1 and TRBJ1-4; TRBD1 agrees at 10 bases. The CDR3 loop spans 16 amino acids. Germline loops: CDR1 SGHAT, CDR2 FQDESV (reference sequence). Trimming removed 5 bases from V and 6 bases from J; junction bases left unmatched: 9. Here the CDR3 reads CASSDRDRGPDEKLFF. CDR3 nucleotides: TGTGCCAGCAGCGACCGGGACAGGGGACCGGATGAAAAACTGTTTTTT.

This clone has only one observation. The chain carries TRBV5-4 and TRBJ1-2; 11 bases align to TRBD1. Germline loops: CDR1 SGHNT, CDR2 YYREEE (reference sequence). V gave up 4 bases and J gave up 4 bases; unmatched junction bases: 9. The CDR3 length is 16 residues. DNA of the CDR3: TGTGCCAGCAGCCCTTTCTCGGGACAGGGGGGCTATGGCTACACCTTC. Protein sequence: CASSPFSGQGGYGYTF. Full variable domain (missing parts from reference TRBV5-4 and TRBJ1-2): ETGVTQSPTHLIKTRGQQVTLRCSSQSGHNTVSWYQQALGQGPQFIFQYYREEENGRGNFPPRFSGLQFPNYSSELNVNALELDDSALYLCASSPFSGQGGYGYTFGSGTRLTVV.

The gene calls are TRBV30 and TRBJ1-2; possible D gene TRBD1, 5 bases. The V gene lost 0 bases and the J gene lost 8 bases, with 19 bases spanning the gap. CDR3 length: 15 amino acids. Germline V gene lookup returns CDR1 GTSNPN and CDR2 SVGIG (reference sequence). The CDR3 here is CAWSVHGGRAGGYTF. CDR3 DNA sequence: TGTGCCTGGAGTGTACATGGCGGCAGGGCGGGCGGCTACACCTTC.

This chain joins TRBV7-3 and TRBJ2-1, with D hard to call. The V gene lost 5 bases and the J gene lost 9 bases, with 14 bases spanning the gap. The germline V gene encodes CDR1 SGHTA and CDR2 FQGTGA. This CDR3 contains 13 residues. The CDR3 region has the DNA TGTGCCAGCAGCCTACCCTCCAGAGGTGAGCAGTTCTTC. Encoded protein: CASSLPSRGEQFF.

This clone was counted a single time. V and J are TRBV5-1 and TRBJ2-3, with 9 bases aligning to TRBD2. The CDR3 runs to 17 residues. Germline V gives CDR1 SGHRS, CDR2 YFSETQ. V lost 0 bases to trimming and J lost 1 base; unmatched junction nucleotides: 6. CDR3 DNA sequence: TGCGCCAGCAGCTTGGCGACTAGCGGTATTCGCACAGATACGCAGTATTTT. Translated: CASSLATSGIRTDTQYF.

The CDR3 DNA is TGCGCCAGCAGCTTGGGGGCTGGGGTAGCCTACAATGAGCAGTTCTTC. Its protein product is CASSLGAGVAYNEQFF. The rearrangement joins TRBV5-1 to TRBJ2-1, with unresolved D. CDR3 length: 16 amino acids. The germline gives CDR1 SGHRS, CDR2 YFSETQ. The germline V and J ends were trimmed by 0 bases and 2 bases, with 12 bases remaining between them.

A few counts support this clone. The CDR3 DNA sequence: TGCGCCAGCAGCCTCGAGGGGGGGCCTTGGGCGTACTATGATGGCTACACCTTC. Translating it yields CASSLEGGPWAYYDGYTF. The chain joins TRBV5-1 to TRBJ1-2, with D tentatively TRBD1 (6 bases). Between the trimmed V and J ends, which lost 4 bases and 6 bases, there was a span of 28 bases. The germline CDR1 and CDR2 sequences are SGHRS and YFSETQ. This CDR3 spans 18 amino acids.

This chain connects TRBV11-2 to TRBJ2-2; 8 nucleotides agree with TRBD1. The ends lost 4 bases at V and 2 bases at J; junction bases unmatched: 6. Germline V gene sequence: CDR1 SGHAT, CDR2 FQNNGV. The CDR3 runs to 16 residues. DNA for the CDR3: TGTGCCAGCAGCTATCGGGACAGGCCCAACACCGGGGAGCTGTTTTTT. This sequence encodes CASSYRDRPNTGELFF.

The rearrangement uses TRBV6-5 and TRBJ1-1; 9 positions match TRBD1. This CDR3 region has 14 residues. The germline gives CDR1 MNHEY, CDR2 SVGAGI. With V trimmed by 5 bases and J by 4 bases, 5 bases remained unmatched. CDR3 DNA: TGTGCCAGCAGTCCGGGACAGGGTAGCACTGAAGCTTTCTTT. Its protein product is CASSPGQGSTEAFF.